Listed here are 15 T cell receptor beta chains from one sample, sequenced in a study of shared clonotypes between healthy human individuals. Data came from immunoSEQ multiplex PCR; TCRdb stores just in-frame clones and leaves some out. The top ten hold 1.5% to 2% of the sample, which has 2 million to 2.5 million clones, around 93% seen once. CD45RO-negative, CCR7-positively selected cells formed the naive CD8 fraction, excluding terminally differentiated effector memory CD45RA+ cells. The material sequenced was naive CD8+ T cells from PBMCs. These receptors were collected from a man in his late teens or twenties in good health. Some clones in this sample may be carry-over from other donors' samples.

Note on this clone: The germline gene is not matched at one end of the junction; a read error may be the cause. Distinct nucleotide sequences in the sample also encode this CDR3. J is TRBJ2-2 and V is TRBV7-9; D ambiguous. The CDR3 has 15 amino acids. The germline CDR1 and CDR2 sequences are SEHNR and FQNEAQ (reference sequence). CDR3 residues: CASSLVPANTGELFF. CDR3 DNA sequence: TGTGCCAGCAGCTTAGTCCCAGCGAATACCGGGGAGCTGTTTTTT.

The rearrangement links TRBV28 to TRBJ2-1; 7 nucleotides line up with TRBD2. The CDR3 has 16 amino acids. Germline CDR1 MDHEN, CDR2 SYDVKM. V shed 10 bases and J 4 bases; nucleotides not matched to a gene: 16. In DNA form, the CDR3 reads TGTGCCACCCAGTTTCTCGGGGAGGGCCGTTACAATGAGCAGTTCTTC. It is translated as CATQFLGEGRYNEQFF.

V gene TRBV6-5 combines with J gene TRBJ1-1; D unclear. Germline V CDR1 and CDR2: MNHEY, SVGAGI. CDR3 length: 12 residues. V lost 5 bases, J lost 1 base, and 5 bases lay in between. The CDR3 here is CASSAENTEAFF. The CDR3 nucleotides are TGTGCCAGCAGTGCAGAGAACACTGAAGCTTTCTTT.

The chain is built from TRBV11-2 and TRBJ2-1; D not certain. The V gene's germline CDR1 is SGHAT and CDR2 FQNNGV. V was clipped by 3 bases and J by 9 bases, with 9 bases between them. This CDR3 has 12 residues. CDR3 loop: CASSFTSAEQFF. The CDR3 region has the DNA TGTGCCAGCAGCTTTACGAGCGCTGAGCAGTTCTTC. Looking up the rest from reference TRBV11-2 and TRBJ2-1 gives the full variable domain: EAGVAQSPRYKIIEKRQSVAFWCNPISGHATLYWYQQILGQGPKLLIQFQNNGVVDDSQLPKDRFSAERLKGVDSTLKIQPAKLEDSAVYLCASSFTSAEQFFGPGTRLTVL.

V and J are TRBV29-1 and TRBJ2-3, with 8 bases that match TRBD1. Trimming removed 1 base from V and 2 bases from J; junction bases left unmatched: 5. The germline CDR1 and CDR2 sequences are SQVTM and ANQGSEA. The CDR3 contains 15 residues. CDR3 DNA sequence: TGCAGCGTTGAAGGACAGGGGTATCTCACAGATACGCAGTATTTT. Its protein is CSVEGQGYLTDTQYF.

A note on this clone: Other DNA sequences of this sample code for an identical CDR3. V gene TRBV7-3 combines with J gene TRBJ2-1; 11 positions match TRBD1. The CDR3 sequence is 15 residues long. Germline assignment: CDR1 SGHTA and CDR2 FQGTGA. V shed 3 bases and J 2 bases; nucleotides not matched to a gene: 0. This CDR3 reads CASSLDRGPYNEQFF. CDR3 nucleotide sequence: TGTGCCAGCAGCTTGGACAGGGGGCCCTACAATGAGCAGTTCTTC.

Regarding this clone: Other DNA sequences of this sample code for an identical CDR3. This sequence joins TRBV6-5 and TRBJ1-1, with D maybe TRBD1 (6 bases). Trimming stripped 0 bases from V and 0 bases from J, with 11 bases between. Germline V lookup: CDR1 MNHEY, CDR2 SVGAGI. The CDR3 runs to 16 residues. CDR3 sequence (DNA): TGTGCCAGCAGTTACTCGACGGGGGGGCTGAACACTGAAGCTTTCTTT. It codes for CASSYSTGGLNTEAFF.

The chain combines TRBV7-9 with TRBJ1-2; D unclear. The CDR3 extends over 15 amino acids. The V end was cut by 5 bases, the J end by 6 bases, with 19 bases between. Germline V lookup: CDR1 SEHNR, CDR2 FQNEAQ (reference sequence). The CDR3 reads CASSPAGSLRDGYTF. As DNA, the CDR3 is TGTGCCAGCAGCCCGGCCGGGAGCCTAAGGGATGGCTACACCTTC.

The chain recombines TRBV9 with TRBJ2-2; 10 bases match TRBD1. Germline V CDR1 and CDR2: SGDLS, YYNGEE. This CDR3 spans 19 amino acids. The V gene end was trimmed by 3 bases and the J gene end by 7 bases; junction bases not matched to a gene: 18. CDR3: CASSDTGTGAPGRGGELFF. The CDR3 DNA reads TGTGCCAGCAGCGACACCGGGACAGGGGCCCCCGGGAGGGGCGGGGAGCTGTTTTTT.

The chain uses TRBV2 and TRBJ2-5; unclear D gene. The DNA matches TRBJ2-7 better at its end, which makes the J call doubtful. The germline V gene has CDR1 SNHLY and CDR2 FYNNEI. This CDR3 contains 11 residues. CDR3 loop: CASTVSYEQYF. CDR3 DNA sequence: TGTGCCAGCACTGTCTCCTACGAGCAGTACTTC.

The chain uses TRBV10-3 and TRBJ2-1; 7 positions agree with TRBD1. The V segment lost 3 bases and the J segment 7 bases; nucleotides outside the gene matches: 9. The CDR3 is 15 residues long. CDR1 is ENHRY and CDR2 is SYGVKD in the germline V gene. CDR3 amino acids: CAISEVVDRKNEQFF. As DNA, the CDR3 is TGTGCCATCAGTGAAGTTGTGGACAGGAAAAATGAGCAGTTCTTC.

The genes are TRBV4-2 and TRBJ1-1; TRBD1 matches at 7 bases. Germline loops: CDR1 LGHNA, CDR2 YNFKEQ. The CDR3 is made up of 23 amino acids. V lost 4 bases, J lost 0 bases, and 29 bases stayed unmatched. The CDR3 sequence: CASSLPSSTGLAVSVHMNTEAFF. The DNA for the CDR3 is TGTGCCAGCAGCCTTCCTTCATCGACAGGGTTGGCGGTTTCGGTCCATATGAACACTGAAGCTTTCTTT.

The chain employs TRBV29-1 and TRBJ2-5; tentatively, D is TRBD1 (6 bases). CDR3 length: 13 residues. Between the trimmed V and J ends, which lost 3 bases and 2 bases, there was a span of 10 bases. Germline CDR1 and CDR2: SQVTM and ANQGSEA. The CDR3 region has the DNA TGCAGCGTTGATCTCGGACAGCAAGAGACCCAGTACTTC. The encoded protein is CSVDLGQQETQYF. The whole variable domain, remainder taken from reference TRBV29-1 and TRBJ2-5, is SAVISQKPSRDICQRGTSLTIQCQVDSQVTMMFWYRQQPGQSLTLIATANQGSEATYESGFVIDKFPISRPNLTFSTLTVSNMSPEDSSIYLCSVDLGQQETQYFGPGTRLLVL.

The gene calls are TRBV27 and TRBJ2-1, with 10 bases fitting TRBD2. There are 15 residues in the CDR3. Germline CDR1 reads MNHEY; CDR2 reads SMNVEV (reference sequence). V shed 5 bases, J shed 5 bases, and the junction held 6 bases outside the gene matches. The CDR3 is CASSLEREGDNEQFF. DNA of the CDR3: TGTGCCAGCAGTCTCGAGCGGGAGGGGGACAATGAGCAGTTCTTC.

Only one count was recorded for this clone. The chain's CDR3 is CAWDAGGSMYNEQFF. The CDR3, as DNA: TGTGCCTGGGACGCAGGCGGGAGTATGTACAATGAGCAGTTCTTC. The chain uses TRBV30 and TRBJ2-1; 7 nucleotides agree with TRBD2. V was pared by 5 bases and J by 4 bases, with 11 bases of the junction left unmatched. The CDR3 has 15 residues. The germline V gene encodes CDR1 GTSNPN and CDR2 SVGIG (reference sequence). Together with reference TRBV30 and TRBJ2-1, the CDR3 gives the full variable domain: SQTIHQWPATLVQPVGSPLSLECTVEGTSNPNLYWYRQAAGRGLQLLFYSVGIGQISSEVPQNLSASRPQDRQFILSSKKLLLSDSGFYLCAWDAGGSMYNEQFFGPGTRLTVL.